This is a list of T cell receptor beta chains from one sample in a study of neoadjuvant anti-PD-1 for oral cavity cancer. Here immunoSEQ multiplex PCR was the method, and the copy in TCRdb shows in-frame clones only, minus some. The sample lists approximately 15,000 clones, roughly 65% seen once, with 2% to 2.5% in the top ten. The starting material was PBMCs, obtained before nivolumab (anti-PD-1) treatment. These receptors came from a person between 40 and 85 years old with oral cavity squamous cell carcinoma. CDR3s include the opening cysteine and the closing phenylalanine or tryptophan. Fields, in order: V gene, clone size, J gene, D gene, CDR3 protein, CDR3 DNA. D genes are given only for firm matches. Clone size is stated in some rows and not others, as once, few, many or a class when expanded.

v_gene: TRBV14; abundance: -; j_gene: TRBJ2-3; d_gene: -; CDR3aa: CASSQAAGPRVRTQYF; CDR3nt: TGTGCCAGCAGCCAAGCGGCCGGGCCCCGGGTTCGTACGCAGTATTTT
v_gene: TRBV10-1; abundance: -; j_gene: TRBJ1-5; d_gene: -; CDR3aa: CASRKGRERTISNQPQHF; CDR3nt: TGCGCCAGCAGGAAGGGGAGGGAGAGAACTATTAGCAATCAGCCCCAGCATTTT
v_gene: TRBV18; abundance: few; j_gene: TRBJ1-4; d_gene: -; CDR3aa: CASSPRRIDEKLFF; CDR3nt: TGTGCCAGCTCACCAAGGAGGATTGATGAAAAACTGTTTTTT
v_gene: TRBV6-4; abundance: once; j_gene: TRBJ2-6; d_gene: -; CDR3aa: CASSDTDRSPYVLTF; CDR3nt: TGTGCCAGCAGTGACACGGACCGCTCCCCCTACGTCCTGACTTTC
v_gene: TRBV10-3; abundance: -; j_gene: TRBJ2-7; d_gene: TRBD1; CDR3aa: CATETRDRLPYEQYF; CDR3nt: TGTGCCACAGAGACCCGGGACAGGCTCCCCTACGAGCAGTACTTC
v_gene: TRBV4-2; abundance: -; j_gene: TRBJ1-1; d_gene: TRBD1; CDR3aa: CASSQPQGVTEAFF; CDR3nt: TGTGCCAGCAGCCAGCCCCAGGGGGTCACTGAAGCTTTCTTT
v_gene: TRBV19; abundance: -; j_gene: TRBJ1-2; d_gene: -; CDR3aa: CASSSGAVPVPYGYTF; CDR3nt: TGTGCCAGTAGTAGCGGGGCGGTGCCCGTCCCCTATGGCTACACCTTC
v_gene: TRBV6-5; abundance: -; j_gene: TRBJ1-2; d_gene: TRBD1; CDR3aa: CASSSSGTGNYGYTF; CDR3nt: TGTGCCAGCAGTTCCTCCGGGACAGGCAACTATGGCTACACCTTC
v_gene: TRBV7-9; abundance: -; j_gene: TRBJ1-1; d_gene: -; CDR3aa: CASSFKGDTEAFF; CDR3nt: TGTGCCAGCAGCTTTAAGGGGGACACTGAAGCTTTCTTT
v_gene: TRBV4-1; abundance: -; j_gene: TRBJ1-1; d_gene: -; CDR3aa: CASRDGNTEAFF; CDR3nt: TGCGCCAGCAGGGACGGCAACACTGAAGCTTTCTTT
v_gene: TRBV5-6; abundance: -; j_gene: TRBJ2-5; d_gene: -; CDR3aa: CASSRIGTSQETQYF; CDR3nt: TGTGCCAGCAGCCGTATCGGGACGTCCCAAGAGACCCAGTACTTC
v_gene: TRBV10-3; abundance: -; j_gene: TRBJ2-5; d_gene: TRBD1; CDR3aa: CAISDRDRAETQYF; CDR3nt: TGTGCCATCAGTGATCGGGACAGGGCAGAGACCCAGTACTTC
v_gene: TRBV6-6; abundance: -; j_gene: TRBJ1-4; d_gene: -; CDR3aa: CASRRDSSNEKLFF; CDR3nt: TGTGCCAGCAGAAGGGATTCCAGTAATGAAAAACTGTTTTTT
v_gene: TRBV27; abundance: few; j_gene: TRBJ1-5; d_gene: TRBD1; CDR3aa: CASRSTGNQPQHF; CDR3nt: TGTGCCAGCAGGTCGACAGGGAATCAGCCCCAGCATTTT
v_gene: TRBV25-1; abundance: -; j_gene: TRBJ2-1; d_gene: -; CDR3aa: CASSPIGTFYEQFF; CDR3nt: TGTGCCAGCAGCCCTATTGGGACATTCTATGAGCAGTTCTTC
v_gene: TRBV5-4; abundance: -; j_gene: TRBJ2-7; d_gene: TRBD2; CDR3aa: CASSTSGRAVNEQYF; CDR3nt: TGTGCCAGCAGCACTAGCGGGAGGGCCGTGAACGAGCAGTACTTC
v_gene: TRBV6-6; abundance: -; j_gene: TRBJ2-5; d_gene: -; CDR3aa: CASSPPGSAETQYF; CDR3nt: TGTGCCAGCAGCCCGCCGGGGAGCGCTGAGACCCAGTACTTC
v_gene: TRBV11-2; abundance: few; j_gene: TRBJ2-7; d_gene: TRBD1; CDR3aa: CASSSGGHEQYF; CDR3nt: TGTGCCAGCAGCTCAGGGGGACACGAGCAGTACTTC
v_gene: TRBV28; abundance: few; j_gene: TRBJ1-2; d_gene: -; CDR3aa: CASSLGQGGYTF; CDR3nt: TGTGCCAGCAGTTTGGGGCAGGGAGGCTACACCTTC
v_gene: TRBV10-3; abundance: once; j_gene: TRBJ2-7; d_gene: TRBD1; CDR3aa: CAISDPGGFSYEQYF; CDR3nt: TGTGCCATCAGTGATCCAGGGGGATTCTCCTACGAGCAGTACTTC
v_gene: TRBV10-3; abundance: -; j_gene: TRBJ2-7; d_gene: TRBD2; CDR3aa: CAISELAATGEQYF; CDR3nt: TGTGCCATCAGTGAGCTAGCGGCTACGGGCGAGCAGTACTTC
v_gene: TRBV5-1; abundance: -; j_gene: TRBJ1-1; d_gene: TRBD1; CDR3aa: CASSTSQGEAFF; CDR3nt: TGCGCCAGCAGCACCTCACAGGGGGAAGCTTTCTTT
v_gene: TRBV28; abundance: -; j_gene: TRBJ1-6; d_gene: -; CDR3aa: CASSPSTGFNSPLHF; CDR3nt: TGTGCCAGCAGTCCATCTACAGGGTTCAATTCACCCCTCCACTTT
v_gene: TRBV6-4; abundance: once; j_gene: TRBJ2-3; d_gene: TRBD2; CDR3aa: CASGRGGPTDTQYF; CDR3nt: TGTGCCAGTGGGAGGGGCGGCCCCACAGATACGCAGTATTTT
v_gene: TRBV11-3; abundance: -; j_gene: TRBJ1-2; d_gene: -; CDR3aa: CASSRRGGEGYTF; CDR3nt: TGTGCCAGCAGCCGTCGCGGGGGCGAGGGCTACACCTTC
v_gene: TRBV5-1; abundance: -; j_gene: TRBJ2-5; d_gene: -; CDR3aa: CASSLRLDFQETQYF; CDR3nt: TGCGCCAGCAGCTTGCGGCTGGACTTCCAAGAGACCCAGTACTTC
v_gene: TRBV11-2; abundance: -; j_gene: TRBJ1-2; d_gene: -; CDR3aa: CASSSQNVNYGYTF; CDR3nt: TGTGCCAGCAGCTCACAGAATGTAAACTATGGCTACACCTTC
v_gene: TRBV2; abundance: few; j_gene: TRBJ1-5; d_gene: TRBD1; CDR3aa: CASSYDRVGQPQHF; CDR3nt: TGTGCCAGCAGTTACGACAGGGTCGGGCAGCCCCAGCATTTT
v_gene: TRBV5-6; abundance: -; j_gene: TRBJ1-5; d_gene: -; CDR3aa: CASSLQGGPNQPQHF; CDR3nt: TGTGCCAGCAGCCTGCAGGGAGGCCCTAATCAGCCCCAGCATTTT
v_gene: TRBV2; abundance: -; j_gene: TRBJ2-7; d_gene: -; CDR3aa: CASSEAAYEQYF; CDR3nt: TGTGCCAGCAGTGAAGCGGCTTACGAGCAGTACTTC
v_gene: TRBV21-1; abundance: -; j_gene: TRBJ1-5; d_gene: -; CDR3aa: CASSSVEGCSNQPQHF; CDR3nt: TGTGCCAGCAGCTCAGTGGAGGGTTGTAGCAATCAGCCCCAGCATTTT
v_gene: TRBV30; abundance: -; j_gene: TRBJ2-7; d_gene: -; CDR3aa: CAWSGGDVGEQYF; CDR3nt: TGTGCCTGGAGTGGGGGAGACGTCGGTGAGCAGTACTTC
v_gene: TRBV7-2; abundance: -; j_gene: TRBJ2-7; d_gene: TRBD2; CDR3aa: CASSPGTSDYEQYF; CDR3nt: TGTGCCAGCAGCCCCGGGACTAGCGACTACGAGCAGTACTTC
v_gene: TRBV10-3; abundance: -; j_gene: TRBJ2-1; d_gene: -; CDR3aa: CAISESTGTGEQFF; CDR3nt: TGTGCCATCAGTGAGTCGACGGGTACTGGGGAGCAGTTCTTC
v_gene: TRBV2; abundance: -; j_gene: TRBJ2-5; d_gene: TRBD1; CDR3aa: CASSGQGLGETQYF; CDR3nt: TGTGCCAGCAGTGGACAGGGCTTAGGAGAGACCCAGTACTTC
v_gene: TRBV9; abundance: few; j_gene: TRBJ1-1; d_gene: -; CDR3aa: CASSVGGTAGDTEAFF; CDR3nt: TGTGCCAGCAGCGTAGGAGGGACGGCGGGGGACACTGAAGCTTTCTTT
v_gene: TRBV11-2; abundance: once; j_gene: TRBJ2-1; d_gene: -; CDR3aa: CASSLTRNEQFF; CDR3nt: TGTGCCAGCAGCTTGACTAGAAACGAGCAGTTCTTC
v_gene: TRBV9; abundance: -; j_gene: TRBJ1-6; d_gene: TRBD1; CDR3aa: CASSVEQGLNSPLHF; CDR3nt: TGTGCCAGCAGCGTAGAACAGGGGCTCAATTCACCCCTCCACTTT
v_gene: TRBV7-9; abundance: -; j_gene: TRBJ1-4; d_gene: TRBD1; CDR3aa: CASSLGPQGADEKLFF; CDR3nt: TGTGCCAGCAGCTTGGGTCCCCAGGGGGCGGATGAAAAACTGTTTTTT
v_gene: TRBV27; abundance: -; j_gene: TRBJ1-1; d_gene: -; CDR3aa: CATGRGGNTEAFF; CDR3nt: TGTGCCACCGGACGGGGCGGGAACACTGAAGCTTTCTTT
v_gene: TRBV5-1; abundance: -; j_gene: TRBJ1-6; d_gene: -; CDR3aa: CASSPLAVRKTNNSPLHF; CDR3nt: TGCGCCAGCAGCCCCCTGGCTGTCCGAAAAACAAATAATTCACCCCTCCACTTT
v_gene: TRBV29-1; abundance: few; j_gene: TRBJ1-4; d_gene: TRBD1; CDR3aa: CSVSDRAEKLFF; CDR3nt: TGCAGCGTCTCGGACAGGGCTGAAAAACTGTTTTTT
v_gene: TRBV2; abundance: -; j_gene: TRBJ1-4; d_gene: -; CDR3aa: CASSDMATNEKLFF; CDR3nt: TGTGCCAGCAGTGATATGGCCACTAATGAAAAACTGTTTTTT
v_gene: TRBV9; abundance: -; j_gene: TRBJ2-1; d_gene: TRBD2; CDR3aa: CASSVGLAAYNEQFF; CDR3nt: TGTGCCAGCAGCGTAGGCCTAGCGGCCTACAATGAGCAGTTCTTC
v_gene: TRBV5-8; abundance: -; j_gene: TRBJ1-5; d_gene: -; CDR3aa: CASVKMGDQPQHF; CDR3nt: TGTGCCAGCGTTAAAATGGGGGATCAGCCCCAGCATTTT
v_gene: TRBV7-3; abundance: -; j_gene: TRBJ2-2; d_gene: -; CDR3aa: CASSTGVGTGELFF; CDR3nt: TGTGCCAGCTCGACGGGAGTAGGGACCGGGGAGCTGTTTTTT
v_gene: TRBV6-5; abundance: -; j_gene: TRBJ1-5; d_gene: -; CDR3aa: CASSYSPGADQPQHF; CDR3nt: TGTGCCAGCAGTTACTCTCCTGGGGCCGATCAGCCCCAGCATTTT
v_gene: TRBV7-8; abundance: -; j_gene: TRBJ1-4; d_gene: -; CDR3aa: CASSLVGGLNEKLFF; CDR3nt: TGTGCCAGCAGCTTAGTTGGGGGACTTAATGAAAAACTGTTTTTT
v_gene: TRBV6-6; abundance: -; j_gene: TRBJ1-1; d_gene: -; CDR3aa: CASSRGTKAPGAFF; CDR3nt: TGTGCCAGCAGTCGCGGGACAAAGGCACCCGGAGCTTTCTTT
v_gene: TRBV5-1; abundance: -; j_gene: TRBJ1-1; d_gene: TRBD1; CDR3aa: CASSRTGGLNTEAFF; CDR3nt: TGCGCCAGCAGTCGGACAGGGGGCTTGAACACTGAAGCTTTCTTT
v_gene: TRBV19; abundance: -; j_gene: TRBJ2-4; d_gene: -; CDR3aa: CARRGHSKNIQYF; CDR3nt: TGTGCCAGGAGGGGACACTCCAAAAACATTCAGTACTTC
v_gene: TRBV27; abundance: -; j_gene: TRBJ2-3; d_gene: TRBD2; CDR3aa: CASSSPIGGRCGTDTQYF; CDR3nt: TGTGCCAGCAGTTCCCCGATTGGCGGGAGGTGTGGCACAGATACGCAGTATTTT
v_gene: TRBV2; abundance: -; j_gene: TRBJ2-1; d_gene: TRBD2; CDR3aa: CASQVRTSGHNEQFF; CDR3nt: TGTGCCAGCCAGGTGAGGACTAGCGGACACAATGAGCAGTTCTTC
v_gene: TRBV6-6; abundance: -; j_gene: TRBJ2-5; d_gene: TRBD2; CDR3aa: CASRTLAGGGKTQYF; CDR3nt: TGTGCCAGCAGAACACTAGCGGGGGGTGGGAAGACCCAGTACTTC